This T cell receptor (beta chain) was profiled in a study of T cells in Graves' hyperthyroidism and ophthalmopathy. CDR3 length: 13 amino acids. Germline V lookup: CDR1 SNHLY, CDR2 FYNNEI. V was shortened by 4 bases and J by 6 bases, with 10 bases between the two germline ends. Of note for this clonotype: A much larger clone differs from this one at a single base, so this may be a read error.

TCR beta CDR3 regions were amplified from RNA. The TCR CDR3 was amplified in a first-round RT-PCR using the HTBI primer set. Each CDR3 protein gets one entry after TCRdb re-called the multiplex PCR reads with MiXCR. The sample consists of over 550,000 distinct CDR3 sequences, approximately 16% of them appearing once. The TCR was taken from a woman younger than 30 with Graves' hyperthyroidism. Sequenced sample: blood. The V and J genes are TRBV2 and TRBJ2-1; D possibly matches TRBD1 or TRBD2 (5 bases each). The chain's CDR3 is CASSATGGNEQFF. Here the CDR3 DNA reads TGTGCCAGCAGTGCTACAGGAGGCAATGAGCAGTTCTTC. Filled out from reference TRBV2 and TRBJ2-1, the complete variable domain reads EPEVTQTPSHQVTQMGQEVILRCVPISNHLYFYWYRQILGQKVEFLVSFYNNEISEKSEIFDDQFSVERPDGSNFTLKIRSTKLEDSAMYFCASSATGGNEQFFGPGTRLTVL.